A single sample gave rise to the 18 T cell receptor beta chains below, sequenced in a study of shared clonotypes between healthy human individuals. Here immunoSEQ multiplex PCR was the method, and the copy in TCRdb shows in-frame clones only, minus some. This table has roughly 2.4 million clones, approximately 96% appearing once. The sample consisted of naive CD4+ T cells sorted from blood. Specified subset: CD45RA+ positively selected. The receptors come from a man younger than 35 in good health.

This clone has more than one count but fewer than ten. The V call is TRBV12-5, the J call TRBJ2-7; D gene uncertain. Per germline, CDR1 LGHNT and CDR2 FRNRAP. The CDR3 contains 11 residues. Trimming took 0 bases from V and 11 from J, leaving 8 bases between them. Here the CDR3 reads CASGLVRREYF. The CDR3 region has the DNA TGTGCTAGTGGTTTGGTACGGCGCGAGTACTTC. The whole variable domain, remainder taken from reference TRBV12-5 and TRBJ2-7, is DARVTQTPRHKVTEMGQEVTMRCQPILGHNTVFWYRQTMMQGLELLAYFRNRAPLDDSGMPKDRFSAEMPDATLATLKIQPSEPRDSAVYFCASGLVRREYFGPGTRLTVT.

This chain uses TRBV15 with TRBJ2-7, with TRBD2 matching 11 bases. Trimming removed 0 bases from V and 4 bases from J; junction bases left unmatched: 11. This CDR3 spans 18 amino acids. From germline, CDR1 is LNHNV and CDR2 YYDKDF (reference sequence). For the CDR3, the DNA is TGTGCCACCAGCAGAGATCTAGCGGGAGGACCATTTTCTTACGAGCAGTACTTC. Protein: CATSRDLAGGPFSYEQYF.

The rearrangement links TRBV7-9 to TRBJ2-5; no firm D call. The CDR3 contains 15 residues. The V gene lost 5 bases and the J gene lost 0 bases, with 13 bases spanning the gap. The germline gives CDR1 SEHNR, CDR2 FQNEAQ (reference sequence). CDR3 sequence reads: CASSPGEMYQETQYF. Written as DNA, the CDR3 is TGTGCCAGCAGCCCCGGAGAGATGTACCAAGAGACCCAGTACTTC.

A remark on this clone: The same CDR3 can be traced to other DNA sequences in this sample. V is TRBV10-3 and J is TRBJ2-5; 10 bases fit TRBD2. Trimming at V came to 0 bases and at J to 2 bases, leaving 0 bases not matched to a gene. This CDR3 region has 15 residues. CDR1 is ENHRY, CDR2 SYGVKD, per germline. The CDR3 DNA follows: TGTGCCATCAGTGAGTCACTAGCGGGGCAAGAGACCCAGTACTTC. Encoded protein: CAISESLAGQETQYF.

V and J are TRBV5-4 and TRBJ2-2; 11 nucleotides match TRBD2. The trim removed 1 base at V and 8 bases at J, leaving 10 bases unmatched. Germline assignment: CDR1 SGHNT and CDR2 YYREEE (reference sequence). The CDR3 runs 17 residues. The CDR3: CASSLKSMTSGIGELFF. The CDR3 region has the DNA TGTGCCAGCAGCTTGAAATCGATGACTAGCGGGATAGGGGAGCTGTTTTTT.

The chain uses TRBV6-5 and TRBJ2-5, with 7 bases identical to TRBD2. The CDR3 spans 12 residues. Germline CDR1 reads MNHEY; CDR2 reads SVGAGI. V trimming: 5 bases; J trimming: 9 bases; junction bases outside the gene matches: 6. Written as DNA, the CDR3 is TGTGCCAGCAGTCTCTCCCGGGAGGCCCAGTACTTC. It yields the protein CASSLSREAQYF.

The chain links TRBV30 to TRBJ2-3; 7 bases match TRBD1. J was trimmed by 6 bases and V by 5 bases; bases with no gene match: 5. Germline V lookup: CDR1 GTSNPN, CDR2 SVGIG (reference sequence). This CDR3 contains 12 residues. The CDR3 here is CAWETGADTQYF. In DNA form, the CDR3 reads TGTGCCTGGGAAACAGGGGCCGATACGCAGTATTTT.

The V gene is TRBV6-5, the J gene TRBJ1-5; weak D call: TRBD1 (6 bases). CDR3 size: 15 residues. Germline V lookup: CDR1 MNHEY, CDR2 SVGAGI. Trimming removed 6 bases at V and 1 base at J, with 13 bases between. This CDR3 reads CASRTGRESNQPQHF. The CDR3 bases are TGTGCCAGCAGAACAGGGAGAGAGAGCAATCAGCCCCAGCATTTT.

Comments on this clone: Additional DNA sequences in this sample encode the identical CDR3. V gene TRBV7-9 combines with J gene TRBJ1-1; tentatively, D is TRBD1 (6 bases). The CDR3 has 14 amino acids. V shed 1 base and J shed 4 bases, with 10 bases lying between them. From germline, CDR1 is SEHNR and CDR2 FQNEAQ (reference sequence). The CDR3, as DNA: TGTGCCAGCAGCTTAGGAGTAGGGGGCACTGAAGCTTTCTTT. Translation gives CASSLGVGGTEAFF.

The chain carries TRBV4-3 and TRBJ2-3; D remains unclear. The CDR3 sequence is 14 residues long. CDR1 and CDR2 (germline): LGHNA, YSLEER. V was pared by 0 bases and J by 0 bases, with 4 bases between. The CDR3 DNA reads TGCGCCAGCAGCCAAGATATCAGCACAGATACGCAGTATTTT. It translates to CASSQDISTDTQYF.

The chain recombines TRBV18 with TRBJ2-2; 9 bases map to TRBD2. CDR1 is KGHSH, CDR2 LQKENI, per germline. V lost 0 bases, J lost 7 bases, and 3 bases stayed unmatched. CDR3 length: 15 amino acids. The DNA of the CDR3 is TGTGCCAGCTCACCACCTCAGCGGGAGGTCGGGGAGCTGTTTTTT. It is translated as CASSPPQREVGELFF.

J is TRBJ2-1 and V is TRBV30; 11 nucleotides agree with TRBD1. This CDR3 contains 15 residues. In germline, CDR1 is GTSNPN, CDR2 SVGIG (reference sequence). With V trimmed by 5 bases and J by 8 bases, 11 bases remained unmatched. CDR3 sequence reads: CAWGTGGKLGHEQFF. As DNA, the CDR3 is TGTGCCTGGGGGACAGGGGGTAAACTGGGGCATGAGCAGTTCTTC. Together with reference TRBV30 and TRBJ2-1, the CDR3 gives the full variable domain: SQTIHQWPATLVQPVGSPLSLECTVEGTSNPNLYWYRQAAGRGLQLLFYSVGIGQISSEVPQNLSASRPQDRQFILSSKKLLLSDSGFYLCAWGTGGKLGHEQFFGPGTRLTVL.

The rearrangement uses TRBV6-5 and TRBJ2-7; D could derive from TRBD1 or TRBD2 (5 bases each). The CDR3 is 13 amino acids. Germline assignment: CDR1 MNHEY and CDR2 SVGAGI. Trimming took off 7 bases at V and 4 bases at J, with 14 bases between the two ends. The CDR3 DNA reads TGTGCCAGCACCGGGACGGATGATTACGAGCAGTACTTC. This sequence encodes CASTGTDDYEQYF.

The chain recombines TRBV19 with TRBJ1-5, with D tentatively TRBD1 (6 bases). The CDR3 length is 16 residues. In germline, CDR1 is LNHDA, CDR2 SQIVND (reference sequence). The V end lost 5 bases, the J end lost 1 base, and 15 bases lay between the germline ends. The CDR3 region is CASSGGRGSSNQPQHF. For the CDR3, the DNA is TGTGCCAGTAGTGGGGGCCGGGGTTCCAGCAATCAGCCCCAGCATTTT. Drawing the rest from reference TRBV19 and TRBJ1-5, the complete variable domain is DGGITQSPKYLFRKEGQNVTLSCEQNLNHDAMYWYRQDPGQGLRLIYYSQIVNDFQKGDIAEGYSVSREKKESFPLTVTSAQKNPTAFYLCASSGGRGSSNQPQHFGDGTRLSIL.

The J gene is TRBJ1-5, the V gene TRBV6-1; the D gene is possibly TRBD1 (5 bases). In germline, CDR1 is MNHNS, CDR2 SASEGT. The CDR3 length is 13 residues. V was cut by 7 bases and J by 3 bases, with 10 bases left in between. This CDR3 reads CASNGGNNQPQHF. As DNA, the CDR3 is TGTGCCAGCAATGGGGGAAACAATCAGCCCCAGCATTTT.

This chain connects TRBV30 to TRBJ2-7; TRBD1 agrees at 8 bases. Germline-derived CDR1 and CDR2 are GTSNPN and SVGIG (reference sequence). With V trimmed by 3 bases and J by 7 bases, 2 bases remained unmatched. The CDR3 runs to 11 residues. CDR3 coding DNA: TGTGCCTGGAGGAGGACAGGGGAGCAGTACTTC. The encoded protein is CAWRRTGEQYF.

This clone is a singleton in its sample. The CDR3 DNA is TGTGCCAGCAAGGACAAAAAGGATACGCAGTATTTT. Protein sequence: CASKDKKDTQYF. The rearrangement uses TRBV7-9 and TRBJ2-3; D might be TRBD1 (5 bases). Trimming shortened V by 7 bases and J by 6 bases, and 11 bases separated the two germline ends. Germline V gene lookup returns CDR1 SEHNR and CDR2 FQNEAQ (reference sequence). The CDR3 is 12 amino acids.

The J gene is TRBJ2-1, the V gene TRBV19; 11 bases fit TRBD2. This CDR3 contains 17 residues. The V and J ends lost 0 bases and 7 bases, in that order; junction bases with no gene match: 8. In germline, CDR1 is LNHDA, CDR2 SQIVND (reference sequence). Here the CDR3 DNA reads TGTGCCAGTAGTATAGACCTCTTAGCGGGAGGGCAGAATGAGCAGTTCTTC. It is translated as CASSIDLLAGGQNEQFF.